Below, one TCR beta chain is given with its context. From the 5' RACE reads, TCRdb called clonotypes with MiXCR, one entry per CDR3 protein. The sample includes about 470,000 distinct CDR3 sequences, roughly a quarter of them seen just once. The CDR3 loop spans 15 amino acids. Per the germline V gene, CDR1 is SGHAT and CDR2 is FQNNGV. V lost 3 bases and J 2 bases, leaving 8 bases between the germline ends. This sample was taken from a study of identical twins. These data were also reused for a study on T cells expressing NK-cell markers.

This TCR came from a young woman in good health. This rearrangement joins TRBV11-2 to TRBJ2-6; D gene unclear. Material: CD4+ T cells sorted from blood. In DNA form, the CDR3 reads TGTGCCAGCAGCTTTCTAGGGACTGGGGCCAACGTCCTGACTTTC. Protein: CASSFLGTGANVLTF.